Presented here are 23 T cell receptor beta chains from one specimen sequenced in a study of blood T cell repertoires in COVID-19. TCRdb's copy holds only in-frame clones and misses some; the assay was immunoSEQ multiplex PCR. This table has about 250,000 clones, 80% to 90% appearing once. Sequencing was performed on peripheral blood. The receptors were gathered from a woman aged 65 to 85 with acute or convalescent COVID-19.

The CDR3: CSVEDRGLLPGANVLTF. The DNA of the CDR3 is TGCAGCGTTGAAGACAGGGGGCTCTTGCCTGGGGCCAACGTCCTGACTTTC. This chain connects TRBV29-1 to TRBJ2-6; 8 positions agree with TRBD1. The CDR3 is 17 residues long. Per germline, CDR1 SQVTM and CDR2 ANQGSEA. With V trimmed by 0 bases and J by 2 bases, 6 bases remained unmatched. Based on the CDR3 plus reference TRBV29-1 and TRBJ2-6, the full variable domain is SAVISQKPSRDICQRGTSLTIQCQVDSQVTMMFWYRQQPGQSLTLIATANQGSEATYESGFVIDKFPISRPNLTFSTLTVSNMSPEDSSIYLCSVEDRGLLPGANVLTFGAGSRLTVL.

This rearrangement joins TRBV15 to TRBJ1-1; possibly TRBD1 for D (5 bases). Germline V gene sequence: CDR1 LNHNV, CDR2 YYDKDF (reference sequence). CDR3 length: 13 residues. Trimming shortened V by 3 bases and J by 10 bases, and 15 bases separated the two germline ends. The CDR3 bases are TGTGCCACCAGCAGCGCCTCCGCAGGGCGAGCTTTCTTT. Translating it yields CATSSASAGRAFF.

The rearrangement joins TRBV19 to TRBJ1-3; D is uncertain. The V end was cut by 8 bases, the J end by 5 bases, with 22 bases between. This CDR3 is built from 16 residues. Germline V gives CDR1 LNHDA, CDR2 SQIVND (reference sequence). CDR3 nucleotides: TGTGCCAGTCCTTCCTGGTGGGTCCGGGTCCGAAACACCATATATTTT. Its translation: CASPSWWVRVRNTIYF.

The chain carries TRBV7-8 and TRBJ2-2; 7 bases line up with TRBD1. The ends lost 5 bases at V and 7 bases at J; junction bases unmatched: 4. This CDR3 has 13 amino acids. The V gene's germline CDR1 is SGHVS and CDR2 FQNEAQ. The CDR3, as DNA: TGTGCCAGCAGCGGCGGACAGGTCGGGGAGCTGTTTTTT. Protein product: CASSGGQVGELFF.

This clone was picked up a small number of times. The gene calls are TRBV2 and TRBJ1-1; 7 positions agree with TRBD1. CDR1 and CDR2 (germline): SNHLY, FYNNEI. The CDR3 consists of 15 residues. J lost 2 bases, V lost 6 bases, and 9 bases had no gene match. The CDR3 is CASRETQGINTEAFF. The CDR3 coding sequence is TGTGCCAGCAGGGAGACACAGGGGATAAACACTGAAGCTTTCTTT.

This clone was counted between two and nine times. The chain joins TRBV7-8 to TRBJ1-5; TRBD1 is a possible D gene (6 bases). V was cut by 5 bases and J by 4 bases, with 18 bases left in between. Germline V gives CDR1 SGHVS, CDR2 FQNEAQ. The CDR3 loop spans 16 amino acids. CDR3 sequence reads: CASSPLGGQGNQPQHF. DNA for the CDR3: TGTGCCAGCAGCCCTCTGGGGGGGCAAGGAAATCAGCCCCAGCATTTT.

The chain employs TRBV29-1 and TRBJ2-5; 7 bases are a match to TRBD2. This CDR3 contains 14 residues. Germline assignment: CDR1 SQVTM and CDR2 ANQGSEA. The junction had 13 bases not matched to a gene; V was cut back by 8 bases and J by 4 bases. For the CDR3, the DNA is TGCAGCCTTGTCAAAGCGGGGATAGGAGAGACCCAGTACTTC. This encodes CSLVKAGIGETQYF.

This clone was recorded only once. The V call is TRBV24-1, the J call TRBJ2-1; 7 nucleotides line up with TRBD2. Germline values: CDR1 KGHDR, CDR2 SFDVKD. The CDR3 runs 14 residues. With 3 bases clipped from V and 6 bases from J, the junction kept 4 bases outside the gene matches. The CDR3 DNA reads TGTGCCACCAGTGATGGGGAGGGAACCAATGAGCAGTTCTTC. As protein: CATSDGEGTNEQFF.

The rearrangement joins TRBV28 to TRBJ2-7; D remains ambiguous. The CDR3 runs to 11 residues. V lost 8 bases and J 0 bases, leaving 5 bases between the germline ends. Germline V CDR1 and CDR2: MDHEN, SYDVKM. The CDR3 DNA reads TGTGCCAGCGGGCCCTCCTACGAGCAGTACTTC. Protein sequence: CASGPSYEQYF.

V usage is TRBV7-2 and J usage is TRBJ1-4; weak D call: TRBD1 (5 bases). Germline loops: CDR1 SGHTA, CDR2 FQGNSA. This CDR3 is 15 amino acids long. V dropped 5 bases and J dropped 10 bases, with 20 bases sitting between them. This chain's CDR3 is CASSVGGASSGKLFF. The CDR3 coding sequence is TGTGCCAGCAGCGTGGGCGGGGCTTCATCAGGAAAACTGTTTTTT.

CDR3 coding DNA: TGTGCCAGTAGTATGGGGACTCCGGTCTATGGCTACACCTTC. Translating gives CASSMGTPVYGYTF. V and J are TRBV19 and TRBJ1-2; tentative D call: TRBD1 (5 bases). This CDR3 has 14 amino acids. The V gene's germline CDR1 is LNHDA and CDR2 SQIVND (reference sequence). Trimming took 3 bases from V and 4 from J, leaving 12 bases between them.

V gene TRBV9 combines with J gene TRBJ2-1, with D possibly matching TRBD2 (5 bases). The CDR3 covers 19 residues. V lost 0 bases, J lost 4 bases, and 23 bases lay in between. Looked up from germline, CDR1 is SGDLS and CDR2 is YYNGEE. The CDR3, as DNA: TGTGCCAGCAGCGTAGCGACCCCGACGACACTAGAAGGATACAATGAGCAGTTCTTC. Amino acid sequence: CASSVATPTTLEGYNEQFF.

This chain uses TRBV2 with TRBJ2-5; 8 nucleotides agree with TRBD1. Germline V lookup: CDR1 SNHLY, CDR2 FYNNEI. The CDR3 is 13 residues long. V was clipped by 4 bases and J by 5 bases; unmatched bases: 3. The CDR3 loop reads CASSAGGSETQYF. CDR3 bases: TGTGCCAGCAGTGCAGGGGGCAGCGAGACCCAGTACTTC.

The chain combines TRBV7-2 with TRBJ1-2; 9 nucleotides line up with TRBD1. The germline gives CDR1 SGHTA, CDR2 FQGNSA. The CDR3 length is 18 residues. The trim removed 5 bases at V and 2 bases at J, leaving 15 bases unmatched. The CDR3 DNA reads TGTGCCAGCAGCCCACTCGGGACAGGGCAGGTCAGGAACTATGGCTACACCTTC. As protein: CASSPLGTGQVRNYGYTF.

The J gene is TRBJ1-4, the V gene TRBV7-2, with D possibly being TRBD1 (5 bases). The germline V gene encodes CDR1 SGHTA and CDR2 FQGNSA. V lost 5 bases and J lost 0, with 7 bases in between. This CDR3 has 14 amino acids. The CDR3 region is CASSPQATNEKLFF. In DNA, the CDR3 is TGTGCCAGCAGCCCACAGGCAACTAATGAAAAACTGTTTTTT.

The rearrangement links TRBV27 to TRBJ2-7, with 10 bases lining up with TRBD2. The CDR3 spans 15 residues. Germline V lookup: CDR1 MNHEY, CDR2 SMNVEV (reference sequence). Trimming took 3 bases from V and 7 from J; bases not matched to a gene: 9. Here the CDR3 reads CASSFWASGGREQYF. The CDR3, as DNA: TGTGCCAGCAGTTTTTGGGCTAGCGGGGGCCGGGAGCAGTACTTC.

The V and J genes are TRBV11-3 and TRBJ2-5, with 7 bases identical to TRBD1. Germline V lookup: CDR1 SGHNT, CDR2 YENEEA. This CDR3 has 13 residues. J gave up 5 bases and V 5 bases, and 5 bases lay outside the gene matches. CDR3 nucleotide sequence: TGTGCCAGCAGCCGACAGGGCGGGGAGACCCAGTACTTC. Translation gives CASSRQGGETQYF.

The CDR3 DNA reads TGTGCCAGCAGGGCAGGGGGCGACTATGGCTACACCTTC. Its translation: CASRAGGDYGYTF. The V and J genes are TRBV2 and TRBJ1-2; 8 bases match TRBD1. The germline V gene has CDR1 SNHLY and CDR2 FYNNEI. The V gene end was trimmed by 6 bases and the J gene end by 3 bases; junction bases not matched to a gene: 3. This CDR3 region has 13 residues.

This chain connects TRBV5-1 to TRBJ1-6, with 8 bases lining up with TRBD1. Per the germline V gene, CDR1 is SGHRS and CDR2 is YFSETQ. V gave up 4 bases and J gave up 9 bases; unmatched junction bases: 0. This CDR3 has 12 residues. The CDR3 protein is CASSGTGSPLHF. DNA for the CDR3: TGCGCCAGCAGCGGGACAGGTTCACCCCTCCACTTT.

A remark on this clone: The same CDR3 arises from other DNA sequences in this sample as well. The V gene is TRBV18, the J gene TRBJ1-5, with TRBD1 identical over 8 bases. This CDR3 is built from 15 residues. The V and J ends lost 3 bases and 1 base, in that order; junction bases with no gene match: 2. Germline values: CDR1 KGHSH, CDR2 LQKENI. The chain's CDR3 is CASSPQGASNQPQHF. DNA for the CDR3: TGTGCCAGCTCACCGCAGGGGGCGAGCAATCAGCCCCAGCATTTT.

The genes are TRBV10-1 and TRBJ2-2; the D is unclear. This CDR3 region has 14 residues. From germline, CDR1 is WNHNN and CDR2 SYGVQD (reference sequence). V was pared by 0 bases and J by 5 bases, with 7 bases between. The CDR3 loop is CASSESGRTGELFF. The DNA for the CDR3 is TGCGCCAGCAGTGAGTCTGGCCGTACCGGGGAGCTGTTTTTT.

The V and J genes are TRBV10-3 and TRBJ1-5; 8 nucleotides line up with TRBD1. The CDR3 is made up of 15 amino acids. After removal of 6 bases from V and 4 bases from J, the junction contained 8 bases not matched to a gene. Germline V gene data show CDR1 as ENHRY and CDR2 as SYGVKD. The CDR3 loop reads CAIRDDRGWNQPQHF. CDR3 nucleotide sequence: TGTGCCATCAGGGACGACAGGGGCTGGAATCAGCCCCAGCATTTT.

This clone turned up a few times. The chain links TRBV3-1 (or the pseudogene TRBV3-2) to TRBJ1-4, with a tentative D call TRBD1 (5 bases). The V end lost 8 bases, the J end lost 6 bases, and 10 bases lay between the germline ends. Germline assignment: CDR1 LGHDT and CDR2 YNNKEL (reference sequence). This CDR3 contains 12 residues. Here the CDR3 reads CASGEGDEKLFF. The CDR3 DNA follows: TGTGCCAGCGGGGAAGGGGATGAAAAACTGTTTTTT.